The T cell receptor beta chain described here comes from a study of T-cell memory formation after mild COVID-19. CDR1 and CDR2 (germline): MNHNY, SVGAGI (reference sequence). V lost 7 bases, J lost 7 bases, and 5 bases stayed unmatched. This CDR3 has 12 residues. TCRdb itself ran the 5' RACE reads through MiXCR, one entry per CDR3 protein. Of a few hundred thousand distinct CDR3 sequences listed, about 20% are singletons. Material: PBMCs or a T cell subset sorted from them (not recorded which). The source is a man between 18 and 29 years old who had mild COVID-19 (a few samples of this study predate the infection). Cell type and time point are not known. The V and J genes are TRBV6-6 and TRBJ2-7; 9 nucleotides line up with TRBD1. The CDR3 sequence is CASTLTGGEQYF. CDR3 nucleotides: TGTGCCAGCACCTTGACAGGGGGTGAGCAGTACTTC.